The subject of this entry is one TCR beta chain. This CDR3 contains 14 residues. The germline V gene has CDR1 LNHNV and CDR2 YYDKDF (reference sequence). V lost 0 bases to trimming and J lost 9 bases, with 14 bases between them. The record originates from a study of identifying expanded T cells in peripheral blood. Generated by immunoSEQ multiplex PCR, the TCRdb table keeps only in-frame clones and is missing some. The sample lists about 58,000 clones; around nine tenths were seen once. Sequencing used blood. The chain carries TRBV15 and TRBJ1-1; D gene unclear. The TCR originated in a person aged 18 to 70 in good health. The CDR3: CATSRDKGFTQAFF. The CDR3 nucleotides read TGTGCCACCAGCAGAGATAAAGGTTTCACACAAGCTTTCTTT.